This passage covers 9 T cell receptor beta chains from one sample sequenced in a study of monozygotic twins with inflammatory bowel disease. TCRdb re-called the 5' RACE reads and gives one entry per CDR3 protein, without DNA. The sample data list over 200,000 distinct CDR3 sequences. The sequenced material came from blood. These receptor sequences come from a human donor with ulcerative colitis or Crohn's disease, or a healthy co-twin of an affected twin (not recorded which).

The J gene is TRBJ2-7, the V gene TRBV12-3 or TRBV12-4; TCRdb's assignment of TRBD1 cannot be checked, as there is no DNA. The CDR3 is 15 amino acids. This chain's CDR3 is CASTLGRQGAYEQYF.

The chain employs TRBV5-1 and TRBJ2-7; TCRdb outputs TRBD2, but without DNA this stays unchecked. Germline CDR1 SGHRS, CDR2 YFSETQ. The CDR3 loop spans 15 amino acids. The CDR3 region is CASRPGSAGVYEQYF.

This chain uses TRBV12-3 or TRBV12-4 with TRBJ1-5; TCRdb's D gene call, TRBD1, goes unchecked for lack of DNA. The CDR3 runs to 16 residues. CDR3 sequence reads: CASSLERTGTRQPQHF.

This chain joins TRBV6-6 and TRBJ1-1. The CDR3 is made up of 12 amino acids. Germline CDR1 MNHNY, CDR2 SVGAGI (reference sequence). CDR3 sequence: CASSSWGTEAFF.

This rearrangement joins TRBV7-6 to TRBJ2-5; the D gene TCRdb calls, TRBD1, cannot be checked with no DNA. In germline, CDR1 is SGHVS, CDR2 FNYEAQ. The CDR3 is made up of 17 amino acids. The CDR3: CASSLGSEGGNQETQYF.

The rearrangement uses TRBV5-1 and TRBJ2-1; TCRdb's D gene call, TRBD2, goes unchecked for lack of DNA. The length of the CDR3 is 16 residues. In germline, CDR1 is SGHRS, CDR2 YFSETQ. The CDR3 protein is CASSPSPGVSYNEQFF.

The chain has TRBV7-2 and TRBJ2-5; TCRdb gives TRBD2 as the D gene, but with no DNA this cannot be confirmed. Per the germline V gene, CDR1 is SGHTA and CDR2 is FQGNSA. The CDR3 loop spans 13 amino acids. The CDR3 spells CASSPDPISGLYF.

The J gene is TRBJ2-1, the V gene TRBV6-5. Germline values: CDR1 MNHEY, CDR2 SVGAGI. The CDR3 extends over 15 amino acids. CDR3 loop: CASSYELRPYNEQFF.

This chain connects TRBV5-1 to TRBJ1-1. This CDR3 is built from 14 residues. The germline V gene has CDR1 SGHRS and CDR2 YFSETQ. CDR3 sequence reads: CASRVRPRGTEAFF.